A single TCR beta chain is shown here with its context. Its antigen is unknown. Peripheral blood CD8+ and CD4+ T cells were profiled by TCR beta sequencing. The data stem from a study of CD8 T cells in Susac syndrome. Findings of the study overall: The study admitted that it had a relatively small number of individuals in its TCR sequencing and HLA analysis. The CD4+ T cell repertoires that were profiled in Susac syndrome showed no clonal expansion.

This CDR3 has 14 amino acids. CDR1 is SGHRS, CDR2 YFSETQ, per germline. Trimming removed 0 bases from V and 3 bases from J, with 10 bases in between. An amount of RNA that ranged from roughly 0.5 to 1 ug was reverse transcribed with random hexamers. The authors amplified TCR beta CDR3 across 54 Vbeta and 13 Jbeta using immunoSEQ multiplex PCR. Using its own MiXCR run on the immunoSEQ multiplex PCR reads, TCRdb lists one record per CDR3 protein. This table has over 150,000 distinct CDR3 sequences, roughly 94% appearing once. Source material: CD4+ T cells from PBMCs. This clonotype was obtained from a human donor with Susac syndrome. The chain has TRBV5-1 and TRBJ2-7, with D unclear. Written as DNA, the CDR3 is TGCGCCAGCAGCTTGGGACCCTTGGGCTACGAGCAGTACTTC. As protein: CASSLGPLGYEQYF.